This T cell receptor beta chain was sequenced in a study of cytomegalovirus exposure and HLA in healthy donors. Study-wide background: An analysis done earlier identified 117 million unique TCR beta sequences from about 179 million T cells.

The PCR made use of 60 Vbeta and 13 Jbeta primers. Produced via immunoSEQ multiplex PCR; TCRdb's table is partial and in-frame only. The sample consists of 65,000 to 85,000 clones, about nine tenths of them appearing once. The trim removed 4 bases at V and 6 bases at J, leaving 10 bases unmatched. The germline V gene has CDR1 MNHNS and CDR2 SASEGT. This CDR3 region has 15 residues. This clone was found a few times. Its target is not known. Study findings and constraints: The study designated about 180 TCR beta chains cytomegalovirus-associated.

The V call is TRBV6-1, the J call TRBJ2-7; 9 nucleotides match TRBD1. Sequencing was done on a sample of PBMCs. The origin of this receptor is a woman in her twenties or thirties in good health and CMV-seronegative. The CDR3 nucleotides read TGTGCCAGCAGTGTCGACAGGGGGGCCCCGGGCGAGCAGTACTTC. Its protein product is CASSVDRGAPGEQYF.